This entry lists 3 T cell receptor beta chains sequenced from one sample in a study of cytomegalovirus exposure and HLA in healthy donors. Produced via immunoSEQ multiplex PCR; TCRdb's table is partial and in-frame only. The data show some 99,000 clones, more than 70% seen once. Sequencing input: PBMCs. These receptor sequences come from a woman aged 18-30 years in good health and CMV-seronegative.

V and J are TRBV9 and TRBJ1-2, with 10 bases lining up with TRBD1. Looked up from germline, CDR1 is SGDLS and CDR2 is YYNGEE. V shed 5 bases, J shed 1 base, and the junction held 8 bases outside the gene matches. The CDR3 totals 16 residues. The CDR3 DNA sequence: TGTGCCAGCAGGAAGACAGGGGGCGCCGGTAACTATGGCTACACCTTC. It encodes CASRKTGGAGNYGYTF. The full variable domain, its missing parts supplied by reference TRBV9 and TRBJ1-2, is DSGVTQTPKHLITATGQRVTLRCSPRSGDLSVYWYQQSLDQGLQFLIQYYNGEERAKGNILERFSAQQFPDLHSELNLSSLELGDSALYFCASRKTGGAGNYGYTFGSGTRLTVV.

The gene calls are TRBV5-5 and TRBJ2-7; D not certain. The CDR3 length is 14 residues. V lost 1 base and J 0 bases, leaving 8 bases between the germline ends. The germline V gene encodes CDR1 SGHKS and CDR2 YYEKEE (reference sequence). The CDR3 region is CASSLYQYSYEQYF. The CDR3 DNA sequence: TGTGCCAGCAGCTTGTACCAGTACTCCTACGAGCAGTACTTC.

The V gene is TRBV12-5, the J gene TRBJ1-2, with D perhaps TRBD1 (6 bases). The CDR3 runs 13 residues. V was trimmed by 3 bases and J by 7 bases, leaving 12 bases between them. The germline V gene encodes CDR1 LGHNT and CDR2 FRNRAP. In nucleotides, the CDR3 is TGTGCTAGTGGTTTAGAACAGGGCGTTGGCTACACCTTC. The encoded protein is CASGLEQGVGYTF.